This is a list of T cell receptor beta chains from one sample in a study of regulatory T cells in long-lasting Graves disease. TCRdb re-called the multiplex PCR reads through MiXCR, storing one row per CDR3 protein. Of some 350,000 distinct CDR3 sequences listed, around 15% were seen once; the top ten hold 20% to 25%. These sequences were also reported in another study, on T cells in Graves' hyperthyroidism and ophthalmopathy.

This specimen consisted of peripheral blood mononuclear cells (PBMCs), obtained at new diagnosis, from a patient treated with antithyroid drugs. The source of these receptors is a woman between 18 and 29 years old with Graves disease. CDR3s include the opening cysteine and the closing phenylalanine or tryptophan. D genes are given only for firm matches. Size tells how often a clone was seen (once, few, many) or the class of an expanded clone, and some rows leave it out.

d_gene: -; j_gene: TRBJ2-5; abundance: many; v_gene: TRBV20-1; CDR3nt: TGCAGTGCAGAAGTCCAAGAGACCCAGTACTTC; CDR3aa: CSAEVQETQYF
d_gene: -; j_gene: TRBJ2-6; abundance: many; v_gene: TRBV7-9; CDR3nt: TGTGCCAGCAGCTTGACTACAGGACTCTGGGCCAACGTCCTGACTTTC; CDR3aa: CASSLTTGLWANVLTF
d_gene: TRBD2; j_gene: TRBJ2-1; abundance: many; v_gene: TRBV30; CDR3nt: TGTGCCTGCTATGGACTAGCGGGGTACAATGAGCAGTTCTTC; CDR3aa: CACYGLAGYNEQFF
d_gene: -; j_gene: TRBJ2-5; abundance: many; v_gene: TRBV11-1; CDR3nt: TGTGCCAGCAGCTTAGCGAAGGGGCCAAAAGAGACCCAGTACTTC; CDR3aa: CASSLAKGPKETQYF
d_gene: -; j_gene: TRBJ2-1; abundance: many; v_gene: TRBV9; CDR3nt: TGTGCCAGCAGCGTAGGAGTCGGGGGGCAAGGGGGATACAATGAGCAGTTCTTC; CDR3aa: CASSVGVGGQGGYNEQFF
d_gene: TRBD1; j_gene: TRBJ1-4; abundance: -; v_gene: TRBV7-9; CDR3nt: TGTGCCAGCAGCGCCGCGACAGGGACGGATGAAAAACTGTTTTTT; CDR3aa: CASSAATGTDEKLFF
d_gene: -; j_gene: TRBJ1-5; abundance: -; v_gene: TRBV6-1; CDR3nt: TGTGCCAGCAGTCCCAGGGGTCGGGCTCAGCCCCAGCATTTT; CDR3aa: CASSPRGRAQPQHF
d_gene: -; j_gene: TRBJ2-3; abundance: -; v_gene: TRBV3-1; CDR3nt: TGTGCCAGCGGCCCCGGGACGCCTCATGATACGCAGTATTTT; CDR3aa: CASGPGTPHDTQYF
d_gene: -; j_gene: TRBJ2-7; abundance: few; v_gene: TRBV27; CDR3nt: TGTGCCAGCAGCCCAACAGGGACACCTTTATCCGGACTGATCCATTTACGAGCGCAGTACTTC; CDR3aa: CASSPTGTPLSGLIHLRAQYF
d_gene: -; j_gene: TRBJ2-3; abundance: -; v_gene: TRBV20-1; CDR3nt: TGCAGTGCTAGCGACTACAGAGTTAGCACAGATACGCAGTATTTT; CDR3aa: CSASDYRVSTDTQYF
d_gene: -; j_gene: TRBJ2-7; abundance: -; v_gene: TRBV30; CDR3nt: TGTGCCTGGAGTGGCCTAGGAGGATTCGACGAGCGGTACTTC; CDR3aa: CAWSGLGGFDERYF
d_gene: TRBD1; j_gene: TRBJ1-2; abundance: -; v_gene: TRBV30; CDR3nt: TGTGCCTGGAGACGGGACAGGGGTAGCGGTGGCTACACCTTC; CDR3aa: CAWRRDRGSGGYTF
d_gene: -; j_gene: TRBJ1-4; abundance: few; v_gene: TRBV11-2; CDR3nt: TGTGCCAGCAGTTACCTGGCGGCGGCCCTTAATGAAAAACTGTTTTTT; CDR3aa: CASSYLAAALNEKLFF
d_gene: -; j_gene: TRBJ1-5; abundance: -; v_gene: TRBV30; CDR3nt: TGTGCCTGGAGCCGAATTGCGAATCAGCCCCAGCATTTT; CDR3aa: CAWSRIANQPQHF
d_gene: TRBD2; j_gene: TRBJ2-1; abundance: many; v_gene: TRBV27; CDR3nt: TGTGCCAGCAGTTCTCCGACTAGCGGGACGCAACAGTTTGGGAATGAGCAGTTCTTC; CDR3aa: CASSSPTSGTQQFGNEQFF
d_gene: TRBD1; j_gene: TRBJ2-3; abundance: many; v_gene: TRBV7-3; CDR3nt: TGTGCCAGCAGCCAACAGACAGGGATGCTGTATTTT; CDR3aa: CASSQQTGMLYF
d_gene: TRBD1; j_gene: TRBJ2-7; abundance: many; v_gene: TRBV28; CDR3nt: TGTGCCAGCAGTGGGGACAGGGCTTTCAACGAGCAGTACTTC; CDR3aa: CASSGDRAFNEQYF
d_gene: -; j_gene: TRBJ2-7; abundance: many; v_gene: TRBV5-5; CDR3nt: TGTGCCAGCAGCTTGGAAACAGACTCATACTCCTACGAGCAGTACTTC; CDR3aa: CASSLETDSYSYEQYF
d_gene: TRBD2; j_gene: TRBJ2-7; abundance: many; v_gene: TRBV6-2/TRBV6-3; CDR3nt: TGTGCCAGCAGTTATGGGGAGGGCGAGCAGTACTTC; CDR3aa: CASSYGEGEQYF
d_gene: -; j_gene: TRBJ2-1; abundance: -; v_gene: TRBV15; CDR3nt: TGTGCCACCAGCTCTAGCCCCCCCAATGAGCAGTTCTTC; CDR3aa: CATSSSPPNEQFF
d_gene: -; j_gene: TRBJ2-7; abundance: -; v_gene: TRBV7-3; CDR3nt: TGTGCCAGCAGCTTAAGACCAGACGAGCAGTACTTC; CDR3aa: CASSLRPDEQYF
d_gene: -; j_gene: TRBJ2-1; abundance: many; v_gene: TRBV14; CDR3nt: TGTGCCAGCAGCCAATACCGGGGGAATGAGCAGTTCTTC; CDR3aa: CASSQYRGNEQFF
d_gene: -; j_gene: TRBJ2-3; abundance: -; v_gene: TRBV20-1; CDR3nt: TGCAGTGCTAAAAGAGGCGGTAGCACAGATACGCAGTATTTT; CDR3aa: CSAKRGGSTDTQYF
d_gene: -; j_gene: TRBJ2-7; abundance: many; v_gene: TRBV18; CDR3nt: TGTGCCAGCTCAGAGTTAGAGGGCTACGAGCAGTACTTC; CDR3aa: CASSELEGYEQYF
d_gene: TRBD1; j_gene: TRBJ1-1; abundance: many; v_gene: TRBV30; CDR3nt: TGTGCCTGGAGGACAGGGTTGAACACTGAAGCTTTCTTT; CDR3aa: CAWRTGLNTEAFF
d_gene: -; j_gene: TRBJ2-5; abundance: many; v_gene: TRBV2; CDR3nt: TGTGCCAGCAGTGACCCCCGTCTAGTCGAAGAGACCCAGTACTTC; CDR3aa: CASSDPRLVEETQYF
d_gene: -; j_gene: TRBJ2-3; abundance: many; v_gene: TRBV6-1; CDR3nt: TGTGCCAGCAGTGAACCGGCTGGCACAGATACGCAGTATTTT; CDR3aa: CASSEPAGTDTQYF
d_gene: TRBD2; j_gene: TRBJ2-1; abundance: -; v_gene: TRBV29-1; CDR3nt: TGCAGCCTGACGGGCGGGGGTATGGAGCAGTTCTTC; CDR3aa: CSLTGGGMEQFF